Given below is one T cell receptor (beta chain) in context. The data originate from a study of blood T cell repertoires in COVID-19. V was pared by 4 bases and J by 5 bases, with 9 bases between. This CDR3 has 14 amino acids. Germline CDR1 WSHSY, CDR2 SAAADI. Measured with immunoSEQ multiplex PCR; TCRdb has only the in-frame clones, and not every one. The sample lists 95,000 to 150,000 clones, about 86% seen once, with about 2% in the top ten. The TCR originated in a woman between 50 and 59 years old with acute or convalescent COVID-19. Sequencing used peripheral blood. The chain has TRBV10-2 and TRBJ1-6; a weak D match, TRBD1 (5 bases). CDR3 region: CASSVTENNSPLHF. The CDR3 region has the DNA TGCGCCAGCAGTGTGACAGAGAATAATTCACCCCTCCACTTT.